A single T cell receptor beta chain is shown here with its context. Its antigen remains unidentified. The CDR3 length is 15 residues. V trimming: 3 bases; J trimming: 0 bases; junction bases outside the gene matches: 5. CDR1 is SGHRS, CDR2 YFSETQ, per germline. TCRdb ran MiXCR on the 5' RACE reads and lists one entry per CDR3 protein. The data hold 350,000 to 450,000 distinct CDR3 sequences, with 20% observed a single time. The data were taken from a study of T-cell memory formation after mild COVID-19. Whole-study results and caveats: CD4/CD8 balance held among clones contracting day 15 to 85, and later expanders leaned CD4+.

Sequencing was performed on PBMCs or a T cell subset sorted from them (not recorded which). This receptor was obtained from an adult woman who had mild COVID-19 (a few samples of this study predate the infection). Cell type and time point are not known. The chain links TRBV5-1 to TRBJ2-7; TRBD1 agrees at 8 bases. The CDR3 coding sequence is TGCGCCAGCAGCTGGGGGGACAGGAGCTCCTACGAGCAGTACTTC. Protein: CASSWGDRSSYEQYF.